This T cell receptor beta chain was captured in a study of cytomegalovirus exposure and HLA in healthy donors (dated by TCRdb to the late 2010s). Context from the whole study: An earlier analysis of approximately 640 of the donors reported 276 Gb of sequence data and some 120 million unique TCR beta sequences from around 200 million T cells. The aim of the study was to test whether cataloging public T cell receptors could identify signatures of past pathogen exposure. In the later analysis, no new phenotypic data were used to find candidate immune exposures; instead, reliance was placed on TCR beta sequences and their occurrence across donors. The study used immunosequencing to profile the T cell repertoires of under 700 subjects and linked those repertoires to cytomegalovirus serostatus. Typing coverage varied by locus: about 620-630 donors for A, B, C, DRB1 and DQB1; roughly 560 for DQA1; around 610 for DPA1; under 490 for DPB1. Besides the first cohort of around 700 subjects, a separate validation cohort made up of 90 to 150 different subjects was used. A later genetic analysis used genome-wide SNP genotypes for about three fifths of the 666 donors, treating that subset as a discovery cohort. Because of strong linkage in the cohort, five DR-DQ haplotypes were treated as single units for association and clustering. HLA typing covered class I and class II loci at four-digit resolution. On average, 235,054 unique TCR beta nucleotide sequences were sequenced per donor among about 400 genotyped donors of the cohort, with 15% to 20% of those sequences being non-productive. An early release that covered 640 HLA-typed donors contained around 300 gigabases of sequencing data and 65 million to 100 million unique TCR sequences. All discovery cohort repertoires had been generated on a single sequencing platform. Donor age, sex, ethnicity and CMV serostatus were collected together with the repertoire data. Of the roughly 410 genotyped donors, roughly 80% were placed in the genetic ancestry cluster associated with self-reported Caucasian donors. The study combined high-throughput TCR immunosequencing, statistical association of individual TCRs with disease status, and machine learning to predict cytomegalovirus infection status. An earlier analysis of nearly 600 of the donors applied high-throughput TCR beta sequencing to assess whether each TCR beta V gene segment acted as functional or pseudogenic. In a later analysis, previously published TCR beta repertoires from 600 to 850 donors were re-analyzed and high-resolution HLA genotyping was added so that TCR occurrence patterns could be studied.

The library was prepared using the immunoSEQ multiplex PCR assay. The multiplex PCR relied on a mix of 60 forward primers for TCR Vbeta segments and 13 reverse primers for TCR Jbeta segments. The CDR3 region of rearranged TCR beta genes was amplified from genomic DNA with a multiplex PCR assay. The amplified TCR beta libraries were sequenced on the Illumina HiSeq System as 87-base-pair reads. The authors' analysis ran thus. In a later analysis, tens of millions of unique TCR beta chains were counted across the roughly 670 repertoires, and some 10 million of these chains were shared by at least two donors. Raw reads were error-corrected and collapsed into unique sequences by a nearest-neighbor algorithm in which closely related sequences were merged to remove PCR and sequencing errors. V, D and J gene segments were assigned by aligning CDR3 sequences to IMGT reference sequences. Each retained sequence needed at least a six-nucleotide match to both a V gene segment and a J gene segment. Rearrangements were classified as productive when the CDR3 lacked stop codons and remained in frame with V and J, and all other rearrangements were classified as non-productive. Following IMGT convention, CDR3 was defined as the stretch from the second conserved V-encoded cysteine to the conserved J-encoded phenylalanine. Sequences without an unambiguous match to a single V gene segment were excluded from the earlier analysis of approximately 600 of the donors. An earlier analysis of some 610 of the donors called V segments functional above 56.7% productive rearrangements and segregating when the between-donor standard deviation exceeded 5%. A statistical classification framework was developed to diagnose cytomegalovirus status using the catalog of TCR beta chain sequences. In a later analysis, TCR nucleotide sequences were compared against IMGT/GENE-DB human TR gene sequences so that V and J genes could be assigned. The TCRdist pipeline was used in a later analysis to assign CDR3 sequences and most-parsimonious VDJ recombination scenarios. A later analysis defined each TCR beta chain by its CDR3 amino acid sequence plus V-gene family, and excluded reads lacking a unique V-gene family. To address suspected cross-contamination and a sequencing artifact, a later analysis removed around 600 highly shared, low-generation-probability nucleotide sequences. In a later analysis, a clonal expansion index was calculated for each public chain from normalized within-repertoire ranks of inferred template counts. In a later analysis, generation probabilities were computed using a VDJ recombination model fitted to out-of-frame rearrangements, and the results were checked against IGoR. In a later analysis, hypergeometric tests were used to score TCR-TCR, TCR-HLA and TCR-CMV co-occurrence, with a repertoire-size bias correction applied to TCR pairs. In a later analysis, false discovery rates were estimated by permuting HLA or CMV assignments 20 times. A later analysis grouped co-occurring TCRs with DBSCAN, adding TCRdist sequence similarity when clustering within HLA-allele-positive subsets. Co-occurrence clustering excluded repertoires with fewer than 30,000 or more than 120,000 public chains, plus five with anomalous nucleotide sharing. The table comes from immuneACCESS by way of TCRdb, which keeps in-frame sequences with V and J called. Part of the clones is missing from these tables; in studies checked, under half for an unresolved V gene and the rest for unknown reasons. D and trimming were read from the DNA, whereas the V and J calls and clone size are those reported in that table. This sample gives about 160,000 clones in total; 80% of them show up just once. Approximately 1.3% of the sample belongs to the ten largest clones.

The cohort consisted of 666 healthy bone marrow donors. At the time of sampling, all cohort members were nominally healthy, though unrecorded immune exposures were likely present. The donor tested CMV seronegative, placing the donor among the roughly 400 seronegative members of the cohort. A peripheral blood sample was provided by each donor, and peripheral blood mononuclear cells were used for TCR beta sequencing. The Qiagen DNeasy Blood Extraction Kit was used to extract genomic DNA from the blood cell samples. Results the study describes overall, beyond this receptor: In a later genetic analysis, fewer N-insertions in productive TCRs were reported among donors in an Asian-associated ancestry cluster than the roughly 640-donor mean. Some 16 rarely observed V segments, including chromosome 9 orphons, were excluded from the earlier analysis of about 500 of the donors because counts were too low. Presence/absence analyses assumed roughly uniform sequencing depth across donors, an assumption that may not hold. When HLA alleles, especially DR and DQ, strongly co-occurred, attributing TCR associations to individual alleles was difficult. Three of the identified cytomegalovirus-associated TCR beta chains were confirmed in vitro to be specific for cytomegalovirus antigens. A later genetic analysis associated a missense DCLRE1C variant with V-gene and J-gene trimming of TCR beta chains, and an independent cohort replicated the association. A further reported finding was that TCR beta sequences accurately predicted the HLA-A and HLA-B alleles for most subjects in the first cohort. Because HLA typing was missing for some donors at each locus, association tests included only the typed subset. A total of roughly 160 TCR beta chains were listed by the study as associated with cytomegalovirus. The classifier was reported to diagnose cytomegalovirus status with high specificity and sensitivity in both the original and validation cohorts. Linkage disequilibrium might explain the correlated functional status among segregating V segments, but an unknown experimental factor could not be excluded. Across donors, most TCR sequences were observed very rarely, whereas some public TCRs were present in many individuals. In a later analysis, HLA-associated TCR beta chains showed more clonal expansion and lower generation probabilities than non-associated chains that were equally common. In a later analysis, the rate of TCR association differed among HLA loci, with DRB1 alleles having the most associated TCRs and HLA-C alleles having the fewest. The authors suggested that the approach could potentially be generalized to other disease states and immunological phenotypes. Some IMGT-functional V segments, including TRBV6-2 and TRBV6-3, could not be told apart with the 87-base-pair reads, so those segments were excluded. Only TCR beta chains were sequenced in this cohort, and the absence of alpha or paired-chain data limited detectable features. CMV serostatus was the only immune exposure information available for the cohort. The sequencing pipeline was judged likely to have produced a cluster of highly shared sequence variants as a technical artifact. In an earlier analysis of around 600 of the donors, most TCR beta V segments appeared in productive rearrangements about 87% or about 30% of the time, broadly matching IMGT annotations. Most CMV-associated TCR beta chains appeared to be HLA-restricted in a later analysis, and the HLA associations seemed to be driven largely by CMV exposure. A later analysis associated 17,000 or so TCR beta sequences with specific HLA alleles at a false discovery rate of 0.05. Several of the top co-occurrence clusters appeared to be linked to parvovirus B19, influenza, CMV and Epstein-Barr virus, according to a later analysis.

Comments on this clone: The antigen it recognizes is unknown. No base-level quality is on record; no much larger clone is a single base apart.

V sheds 7 bases and J sheds 0 bases, leaving 13 bases between their ends. The CDR3 measures 16 amino acids from cysteine to phenylalanine. Here the CDR3 DNA is all that survives: 48 bases in frame from base 1. In the germline V gene (reference sequence), CDR1 corresponds to LNHDA and CDR2 to SQIVND. The sequenced sample consisted of PBMCs. This receptor was obtained from a man younger than 40 in good health and CMV-seronegative. The chain is encoded by TRBV19 joined to TRBJ2-6; the D gene remains uncertain. The CDR3 corresponds to CASTVTPASGANVLTF. The DNA is as follows: TGTGCCAGTACCGTAACACCCGCCTCTGGGGCCAACGTCCTGACTTTC.